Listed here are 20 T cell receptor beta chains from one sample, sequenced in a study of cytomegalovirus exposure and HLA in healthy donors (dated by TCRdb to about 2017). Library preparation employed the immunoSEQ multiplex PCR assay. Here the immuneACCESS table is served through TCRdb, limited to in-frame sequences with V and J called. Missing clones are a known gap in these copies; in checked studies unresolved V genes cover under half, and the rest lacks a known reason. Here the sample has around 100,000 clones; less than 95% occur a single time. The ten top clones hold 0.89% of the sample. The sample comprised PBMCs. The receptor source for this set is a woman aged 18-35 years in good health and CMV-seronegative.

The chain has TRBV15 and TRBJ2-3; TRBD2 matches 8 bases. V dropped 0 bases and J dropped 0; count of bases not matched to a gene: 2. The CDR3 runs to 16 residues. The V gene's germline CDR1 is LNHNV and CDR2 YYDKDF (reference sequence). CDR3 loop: CATSRETSASTDTQYF. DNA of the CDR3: TGTGCCACCAGCAGAGAGACTAGCGCGAGCACAGATACGCAGTATTTT.

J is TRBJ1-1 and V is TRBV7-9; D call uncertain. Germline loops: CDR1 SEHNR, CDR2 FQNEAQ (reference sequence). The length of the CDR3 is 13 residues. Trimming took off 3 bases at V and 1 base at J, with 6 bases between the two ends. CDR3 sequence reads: CASSFERNTEAFF. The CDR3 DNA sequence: TGTGCCAGCAGCTTCGAGAGGAACACTGAAGCTTTCTTT. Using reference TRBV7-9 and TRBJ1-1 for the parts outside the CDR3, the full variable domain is DTGVSQNPRHKITKRGQNVTFRCDPISEHNRLYWYRQTLGQGPEFLTYFQNEAQLEKSRLLSDRFSAERPKGSFSTLEIQRTEQGDSAMYLCASSFERNTEAFFGQGTRLTVV.

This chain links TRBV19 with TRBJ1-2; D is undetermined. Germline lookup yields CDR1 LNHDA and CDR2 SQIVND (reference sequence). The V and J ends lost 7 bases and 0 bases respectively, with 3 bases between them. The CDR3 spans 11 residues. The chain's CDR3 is CASTTNYGYTF. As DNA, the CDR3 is TGTGCCAGTACAACTAACTATGGCTACACCTTC. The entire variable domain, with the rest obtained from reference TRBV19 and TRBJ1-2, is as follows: DGGITQSPKYLFRKEGQNVTLSCEQNLNHDAMYWYRQDPGQGLRLIYYSQIVNDFQKGDIAEGYSVSREKKESFPLTVTSAQKNPTAFYLCASTTNYGYTFGSGTRLTVV.

The CDR3: CASSQGGGNTEAFF. DNA for the CDR3: TGTGCCAGCAGCCAAGGCGGGGGGAACACTGAAGCTTTCTTT. J is TRBJ1-1 and V is TRBV7-9; a weak D match, TRBD1 (5 bases). V lost 5 bases and J lost 1, with 11 bases in between. Per germline, CDR1 SEHNR and CDR2 FQNEAQ (reference sequence). The CDR3 has 14 residues.

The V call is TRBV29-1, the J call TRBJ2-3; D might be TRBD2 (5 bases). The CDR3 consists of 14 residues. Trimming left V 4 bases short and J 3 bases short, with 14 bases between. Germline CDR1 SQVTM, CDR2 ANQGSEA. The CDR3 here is CSVVELPGTDTQYF. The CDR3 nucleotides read TGCAGCGTTGTGGAGCTACCGGGGACAGATACGCAGTATTTT.

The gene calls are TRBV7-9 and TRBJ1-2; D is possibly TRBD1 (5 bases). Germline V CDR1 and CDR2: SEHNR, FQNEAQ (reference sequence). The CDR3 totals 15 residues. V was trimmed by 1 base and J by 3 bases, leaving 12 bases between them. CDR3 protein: CASSLGQGNYYGYTF. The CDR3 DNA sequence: TGTGCCAGCAGCTTAGGCCAGGGAAATTACTATGGCTACACCTTC.

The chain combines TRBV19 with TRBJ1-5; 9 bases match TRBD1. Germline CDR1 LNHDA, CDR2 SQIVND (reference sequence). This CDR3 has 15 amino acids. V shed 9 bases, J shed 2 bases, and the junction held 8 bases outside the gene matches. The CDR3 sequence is CASHTRTGGNQPQHF. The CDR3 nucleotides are TGTGCCAGCCATACCAGGACAGGGGGCAATCAGCCCCAGCATTTT. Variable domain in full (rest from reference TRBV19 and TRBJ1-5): DGGITQSPKYLFRKEGQNVTLSCEQNLNHDAMYWYRQDPGQGLRLIYYSQIVNDFQKGDIAEGYSVSREKKESFPLTVTSAQKNPTAFYLCASHTRTGGNQPQHFGDGTRLSIL.

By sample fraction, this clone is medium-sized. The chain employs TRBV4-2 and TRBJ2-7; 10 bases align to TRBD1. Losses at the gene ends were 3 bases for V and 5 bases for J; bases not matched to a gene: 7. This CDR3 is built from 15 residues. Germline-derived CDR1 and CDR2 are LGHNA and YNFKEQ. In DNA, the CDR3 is TGTGCCAGCAGCCAGGGGACAGGGGAGGTCCACGAGCAGTACTTC. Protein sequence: CASSQGTGEVHEQYF.

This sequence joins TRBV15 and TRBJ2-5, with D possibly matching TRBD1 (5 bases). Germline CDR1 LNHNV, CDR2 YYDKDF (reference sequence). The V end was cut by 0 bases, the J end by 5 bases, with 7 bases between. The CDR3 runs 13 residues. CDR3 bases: TGTGCCACCAGCAGAGATAAGGGGGAGACCCAGTACTTC. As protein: CATSRDKGETQYF.

The DNA for the CDR3 is TGTGCCAGCAGCTTAGCTCGGACAGGGGATTCACCCCTCCACTTT. Its translation is CASSLARTGDSPLHF. The chain links TRBV7-6 to TRBJ1-6; the match to TRBD1 covers 9 bases. This CDR3 contains 15 residues. V dropped 0 bases and J dropped 8; count of bases not matched to a gene: 2. CDR1 and CDR2 from the germline V gene are SGHVS and FNYEAQ.

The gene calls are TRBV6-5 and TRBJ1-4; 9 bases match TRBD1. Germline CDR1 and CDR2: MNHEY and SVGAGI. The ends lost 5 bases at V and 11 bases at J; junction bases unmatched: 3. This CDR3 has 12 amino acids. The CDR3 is CASSRTGAKLFF. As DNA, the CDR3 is TGTGCCAGCAGTCGGACAGGGGCTAAACTGTTTTTT.

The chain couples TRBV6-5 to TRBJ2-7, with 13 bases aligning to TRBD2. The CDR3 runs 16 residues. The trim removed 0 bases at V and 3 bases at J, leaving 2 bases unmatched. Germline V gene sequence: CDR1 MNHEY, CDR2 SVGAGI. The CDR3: CASSYSLAGGHYEQYF. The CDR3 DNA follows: TGTGCCAGCAGTTACTCACTAGCGGGGGGGCACTACGAGCAGTACTTC.

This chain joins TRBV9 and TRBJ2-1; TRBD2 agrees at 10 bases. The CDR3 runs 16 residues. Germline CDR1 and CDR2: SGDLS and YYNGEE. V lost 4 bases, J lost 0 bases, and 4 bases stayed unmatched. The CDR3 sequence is CASSPPSGSSYNEQFF. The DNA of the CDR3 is TGTGCCAGCAGCCCCCCTAGCGGGAGCTCCTACAATGAGCAGTTCTTC.

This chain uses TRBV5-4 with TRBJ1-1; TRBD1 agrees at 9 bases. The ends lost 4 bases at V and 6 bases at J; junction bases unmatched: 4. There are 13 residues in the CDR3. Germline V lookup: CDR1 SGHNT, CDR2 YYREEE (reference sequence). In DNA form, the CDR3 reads TGTGCCAGCAGCCGGGACAGGGTCTCTGAAGCTTTCTTT. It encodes CASSRDRVSEAFF.

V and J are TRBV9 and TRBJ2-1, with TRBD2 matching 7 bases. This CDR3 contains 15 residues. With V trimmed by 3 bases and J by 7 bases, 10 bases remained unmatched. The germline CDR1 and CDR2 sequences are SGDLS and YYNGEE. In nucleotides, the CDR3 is TGTGCCAGCAGCGCACAGCGGGATAATGGGAATGAGCAGTTCTTC. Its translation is CASSAQRDNGNEQFF. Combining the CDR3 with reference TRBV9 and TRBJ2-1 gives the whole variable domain DSGVTQTPKHLITATGQRVTLRCSPRSGDLSVYWYQQSLDQGLQFLIQYYNGEERAKGNILERFSAQQFPDLHSELNLSSLELGDSALYFCASSAQRDNGNEQFFGPGTRLTVL.

The CDR3 DNA sequence: TGCAGCGTTGAAGACCGCATGGGCAGATCGAGCCCTTACGAGCAGTACTTC. It translates to CSVEDRMGRSSPYEQYF. This chain links TRBV29-1 with TRBJ2-7; D unclear. From germline, CDR1 is SQVTM and CDR2 ANQGSEA. CDR3 length: 17 residues. V lost 0 bases and J 4 bases, leaving 22 bases between the germline ends.

Here the CDR3 reads CASGDRAGFGNTEAFF. CDR3 in DNA: TGTGCCAGCGGGGACAGGGCTGGTTTTGGGAACACTGAAGCTTTCTTT. The V call is TRBV28, the J call TRBJ1-1; 9 positions agree with TRBD1. V trimming: 8 bases; J trimming: 1 base; junction bases outside the gene matches: 11. Germline CDR1 is MDHEN and CDR2 is SYDVKM. The CDR3 spans 16 residues.

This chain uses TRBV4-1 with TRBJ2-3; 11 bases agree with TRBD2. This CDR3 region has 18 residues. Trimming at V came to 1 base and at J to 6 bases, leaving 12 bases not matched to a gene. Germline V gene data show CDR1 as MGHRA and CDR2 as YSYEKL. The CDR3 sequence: CASSQVRLAGSLVDTQYF. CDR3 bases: TGCGCCAGCAGCCAAGTTAGACTAGCGGGGAGTTTAGTGGATACGCAGTATTTT.

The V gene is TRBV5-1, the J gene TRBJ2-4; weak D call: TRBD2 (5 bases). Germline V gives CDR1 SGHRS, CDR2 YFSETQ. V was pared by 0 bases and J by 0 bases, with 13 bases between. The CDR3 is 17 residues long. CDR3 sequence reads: CASSLETGMTAKNIQYF. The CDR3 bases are TGCGCCAGCAGCTTGGAAACGGGGATGACAGCCAAAAACATTCAGTACTTC. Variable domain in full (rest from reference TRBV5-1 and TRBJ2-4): KAGVTQTPRYLIKTRGQQVTLSCSPISGHRSVSWYQQTPGQGLQFLFEYFSETQRNKGNFPGRFSGRQFSNSRSEMNVSTLELGDSALYLCASSLETGMTAKNIQYFGAGTRLSVL.

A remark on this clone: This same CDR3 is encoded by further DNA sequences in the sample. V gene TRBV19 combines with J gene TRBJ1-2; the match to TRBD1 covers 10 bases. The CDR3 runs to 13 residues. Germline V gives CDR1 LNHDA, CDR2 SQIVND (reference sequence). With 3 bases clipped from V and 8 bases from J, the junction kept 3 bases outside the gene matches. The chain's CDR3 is CASSMGQGSGYTF. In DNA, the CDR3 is TGTGCCAGTAGTATGGGACAGGGGAGCGGCTACACCTTC.